Each of the 19 T cell receptor beta chains below was sequenced from the same sample in a study of blood T cell repertoires in COVID-19. Generated by immunoSEQ multiplex PCR, the TCRdb table keeps only in-frame clones and is missing some. In the table there are 200,000 to 300,000 clones, 84% of which are singletons. Sequencing was performed on peripheral blood. The receptors were gathered from a human donor in a cohort sampled during active COVID-19.

The table lists this clone with a count of one. The V call is TRBV18, the J call TRBJ1-5; 9 bases align to TRBD1. The CDR3 spans 14 residues. Germline values: CDR1 KGHSH, CDR2 LQKENI. J gave up 10 bases and V 4 bases, and 8 bases lay outside the gene matches. The CDR3 is CASSQTGGTLPQHF. DNA for the CDR3: TGTGCCAGCTCACAGACAGGGGGGACACTACCCCAGCATTTT.

The chain joins TRBV7-9 to TRBJ2-4, with TRBD2 identical over 12 bases. J was trimmed by 6 bases and V by 1 base; bases with no gene match: 1. This CDR3 has 15 residues. Germline loops: CDR1 SEHNR, CDR2 FQNEAQ (reference sequence). The CDR3 here is CASSLGTSGINIQYF. The CDR3 nucleotides read TGTGCCAGCAGCTTAGGGACTAGCGGGATAAACATTCAGTACTTC.

V and J are TRBV2 and TRBJ1-2, with a possible D match to TRBD1 (6 bases). Trimming pared 1 base from V and 4 bases from J, leaving 16 bases between. The CDR3 runs 16 residues. Looked up from germline, CDR1 is SNHLY and CDR2 is FYNNEI. CDR3 sequence reads: CASSEVRGAVSYGYTF. The CDR3 bases are TGTGCCAGCAGTGAAGTCAGGGGAGCGGTTAGCTATGGCTACACCTTC.

J is TRBJ1-2 and V is TRBV29-1; TRBD1 agrees at 7 bases. The ends lost 4 bases at V and 7 bases at J; junction bases unmatched: 3. Germline values: CDR1 SQVTM, CDR2 ANQGSEA. The CDR3 has 11 residues. This CDR3 is CSVGQGGGYTF. The CDR3 DNA reads TGCAGCGTTGGACAGGGAGGTGGCTACACCTTC.

The chain couples TRBV7-2 to TRBJ2-3, with TRBD1 matching over 8 bases. CDR1 is SGHTA, CDR2 FQGNSA, per germline. This CDR3 has 14 amino acids. V lost 8 bases and J lost 3; bases outside the gene matches: 7. CDR3 sequence: CASRAGGWTDTQYF. The CDR3 nucleotides are TGTGCCAGCCGCGCAGGGGGCTGGACAGATACGCAGTATTTT.

This chain links TRBV4-3 with TRBJ2-7; 8 bases align to TRBD2. Germline assignment: CDR1 LGHNA and CDR2 YSLEER. V lost 1 base to trimming and J lost 3 bases; unmatched junction nucleotides: 5. This CDR3 has 15 residues. The CDR3 nucleotides read TGCGCCAGCAGCCAAGTCCCCGGGGGGGACTACGAGCAGTACTTC. Translation gives CASSQVPGGDYEQYF.

This chain connects TRBV3-1 (or the pseudogene TRBV3-2) to TRBJ1-1, with D perhaps matching TRBD1 (6 bases). The CDR3 spans 13 residues. With 5 bases removed from V and 3 bases from J, the gap between germline ends came to 10 bases. Germline V gene sequence: CDR1 LGHDT, CDR2 YNNKEL (reference sequence). In nucleotides, the CDR3 is TGTGCCAGCAGCGTGGGGGCTTACACTGAAGCTTTCTTT. Its protein product is CASSVGAYTEAFF.

This rearrangement joins TRBV29-1 to TRBJ2-1; tentative D call: TRBD2 (6 bases). V lost 7 bases and J lost 6, with 19 bases in between. Per germline, CDR1 SQVTM and CDR2 ANQGSEA. CDR3 length: 14 residues. The CDR3 DNA reads as TGCAGCGCTCATTCACCCCCGACTAGCAATGAGCAGTTCTTC. Its translation is CSAHSPPTSNEQFF.

V is TRBV3-1 (or the pseudogene TRBV3-2) and J is TRBJ2-1, with D perhaps TRBD1 (6 bases). CDR1 is LGHDT, CDR2 YNNKEL, per germline (reference sequence). The V and J ends lost 6 bases and 4 bases respectively, with 16 bases between them. The CDR3 contains 15 residues. The CDR3 nucleotides are TGTGCCAGCAGGCCCGGGACACTGATATACAATGAGCAGTTCTTC. Amino acid sequence: CASRPGTLIYNEQFF.

The chain links TRBV10-1 to TRBJ2-7, with 9 bases that match TRBD1. This CDR3 comprises 14 residues. Per germline, CDR1 WNHNN and CDR2 SYGVQD (reference sequence). With V trimmed by 6 bases and J by 3 bases, 6 bases remained unmatched. Here the CDR3 reads CASSAGTGFYEQYF. The CDR3 DNA sequence: TGCGCCAGCAGCGCCGGGACAGGGTTCTACGAGCAGTACTTC.

The chain carries TRBV14 and TRBJ1-1, with D possibly TRBD1 on 6 matching bases. The CDR3 sequence is 13 residues long. Deletions cut 6 bases from V and 7 bases from J, with 15 bases between. Germline V gene lookup returns CDR1 SGHDN and CDR2 FVKESK. CDR3 nucleotide sequence: TGTGCCAGCAGGCAACAGGGAAATGGTGAAGCTTTCTTT. Translating it yields CASRQQGNGEAFF.

The CDR3 loop reads CASSIRTSGSYEQYF. As DNA, the CDR3 is TGTGCCAGTAGCATTAGGACTAGCGGGAGCTACGAGCAGTACTTC. The chain combines TRBV19 with TRBJ2-7; TRBD2 aligns across 13 bases. Germline V gives CDR1 LNHDA, CDR2 SQIVND (reference sequence). Trimming removed 6 bases from V and 3 bases from J; junction bases left unmatched: 5. The CDR3 is 15 amino acids.

The chain has TRBV19 and TRBJ1-6; 7 bases are shared with TRBD1. Germline CDR1 is LNHDA and CDR2 is SQIVND (reference sequence). Trimming cost V 3 bases and J 4 bases; bases outside gene matches: 0. This CDR3 has 14 residues. The CDR3 nucleotides are TGTGCCAGTAGTATGACAGGGTATAATTCACCCCTCCACTTT. Translation gives CASSMTGYNSPLHF.

The rearrangement joins TRBV25-1 to TRBJ2-1; the D gene is possibly TRBD2 (6 bases). Germline V gene data show CDR1 as MGHDK and CDR2 as SYGVNS. The CDR3 consists of 13 residues. The V end was cut by 2 bases, the J end by 9 bases, with 11 bases between. In DNA, the CDR3 is TGTGCCAGCAGTGAAGGGACTTACCGTGAGCAGTTCTTC. Translating gives CASSEGTYREQFF.

The chain is built from TRBV3-1 (or the pseudogene TRBV3-2) and TRBJ2-5, with 12 bases that match TRBD1. This CDR3 contains 16 residues. Germline V gives CDR1 LGHDT, CDR2 YNNKEL (reference sequence). Trimming cost V 1 base and J 5 bases; bases outside gene matches: 5. This chain's CDR3 is CASSQAGTGGLETQYF. CDR3 DNA: TGTGCCAGCAGCCAAGCCGGGACAGGGGGCTTGGAGACCCAGTACTTC.

This clone has just one count. The chain is built from TRBV5-6 and TRBJ2-7, with 8 bases lining up with TRBD2. This CDR3 comprises 15 residues. Germline V lookup: CDR1 SGHDT, CDR2 YYEEEE. Germline trimming cut 2 bases from V and 5 bases from J; bases unmatched to any gene: 9. CDR3 sequence reads: CASSLSVAGFHEQYF. The CDR3 coding sequence is TGTGCCAGCAGCTTATCGGTAGCGGGGTTCCACGAGCAGTACTTC.

This sequence joins TRBV4-1 and TRBJ1-2, with 7 bases matching TRBD1. V shed 1 base and J 5 bases; nucleotides not matched to a gene: 10. This CDR3 contains 16 residues. CDR1 and CDR2 from the germline V gene are MGHRA and YSYEKL. CDR3: CASSQGARGRRYGYTF. The CDR3 DNA is TGCGCCAGCAGCCAAGGAGCGAGGGGGCGCAGGTATGGCTACACCTTC.

The chain has TRBV27 and TRBJ2-5; TRBD2 aligns across 11 bases. The CDR3 contains 15 residues. J lost 4 bases, V lost 6 bases, and 7 bases had no gene match. Germline-derived CDR1 and CDR2 are MNHEY and SMNVEV (reference sequence). The CDR3 DNA sequence: TGTGCCAGCAGGAGTAGCGGGGGGGCCTCAGAGACCCAGTACTTC. Translation: CASRSSGGASETQYF.

In its sample, this clone was seen a few times. The V and J genes are TRBV5-1 and TRBJ1-6; 9 bases fit TRBD1. This CDR3 is built from 15 residues. The trim removed 4 bases at V and 9 bases at J, leaving 8 bases unmatched. Germline-derived CDR1 and CDR2 are SGHRS and YFSETQ. CDR3: CASSGIGTGSSPLHF. CDR3 nucleotide sequence: TGCGCCAGCAGCGGGATTGGGACAGGGTCTTCACCCCTCCACTTT. The full variable domain, with the rest looked up from reference TRBV5-1 and TRBJ1-6, is KAGVTQTPRYLIKTRGQQVTLSCSPISGHRSVSWYQQTPGQGLQFLFEYFSETQRNKGNFPGRFSGRQFSNSRSEMNVSTLELGDSALYLCASSGIGTGSSPLHFGNGTRLTVT.